A single sample is the source of the 2 T cell receptor beta chains below, sequenced in a study of CD8 T cells in Susac syndrome. Random hexamers served to reverse transcribe roughly 0.5 to 1 ug RNA. Each CDR3 protein is one row after TCRdb ran MiXCR on the immunoSEQ multiplex PCR reads. The sample lists 150,000 to 200,000 distinct CDR3 sequences, just under 95% occurring once. The specimen was CD4+ T cells from PBMCs. These receptors all stem from a human donor in good health.

The rearrangement uses TRBV3-1 and TRBJ2-3; the D is unclear. The CDR3 is made up of 15 amino acids. The V end was cut by 0 bases, the J end by 6 bases, with 13 bases between. Germline assignment: CDR1 LGHDT and CDR2 YNNKEL (reference sequence). DNA of the CDR3: TGTGCCAGCAGCCAAGATGGGGTAGTGGGTGATACGCAGTATTTT. This codes for CASSQDGVVGDTQYF.

The rearrangement links TRBV19 to TRBJ1-5; D ambiguous. Trimming removed 9 bases from V and 4 bases from J, with 13 bases in between. This CDR3 spans 13 amino acids. Germline V gene lookup returns CDR1 LNHDA and CDR2 SQIVND (reference sequence). The DNA of the CDR3 is TGTGCCAGCGACCGACGAGGGAATCAGCCCCAGCATTTT. Translation gives CASDRRGNQPQHF.